The 4 T cell receptor beta chains reported below all come from one sample, sequenced in a study of T cell repertoires in cytomegalovirus infection. The antigens these receptors bind are not known. TCRdb redid the calling of the reads with MiXCR, one entry per CDR3 protein. The data contain roughly 800,000 distinct CDR3 sequences, about 27% of them seen just once; the ten biggest clones take up under 15%. This sample comprised cultured CD8+ T cells from PBMCs, obtained from culture after CMV antigen stimulation. These receptor sequences come from a human donor in good health (CMV status not recorded). Some clones in this sample may be carry-over from other donors' samples.

The rearrangement links TRBV12-3 or TRBV12-4 to TRBJ2-1, with 11 bases lining up with TRBD2. V lost 6 bases, J lost 0 bases, and 4 bases stayed unmatched. This CDR3 spans 16 amino acids. CDR3 DNA sequence: TGTGCCAGCAGACTTAGCGGGGGGGCCTCCTACAATGAGCAGTTCTTC. Translation gives CASRLSGGASYNEQFF.

This chain joins TRBV7-2 and TRBJ2-2; TRBD1 might be the D (5 bases). V shed 7 bases and J shed 4 bases, with 7 bases lying between them. This CDR3 comprises 12 residues. Germline values: CDR1 SGHTA, CDR2 FQGNSA. CDR3 protein: CASTQGTGELFF. DNA of the CDR3: TGTGCCAGCACTCAGGGCACCGGGGAGCTGTTTTTT.

Comment on this clonotype: Relative to the germline gene, one junction end is altered; a read error may explain this. The chain is built from TRBV7-6 and TRBJ2-1; 15 bases agree with TRBD2. Germline assignment: CDR1 SGHVS and CDR2 FNYEAQ. This CDR3 has 16 residues. CDR3 protein: CASSSGLAGGRNEQFF. The CDR3 region has the DNA TGTGCTAGCAGCTCCGGACTAGCGGGGGGGAGGAATGAGCAGTTCTTC.

The chain combines TRBV4-1 with TRBJ2-2; 10 bases match TRBD1. The CDR3 covers 19 residues. The germline gives CDR1 MGHRA, CDR2 YSYEKL. V dropped 0 bases and J dropped 7; count of bases not matched to a gene: 14. The chain's CDR3 is CASSQDHPGTGAVGGELFF. The CDR3 DNA is TGCGCCAGCAGCCAAGATCATCCCGGGACAGGGGCGGTTGGCGGGGAGCTGTTTTTT.